These T cell receptor beta chains were read from a single sample in a study of long-term antiretroviral therapy in people with HIV. Here immunoSEQ multiplex PCR was the method, and the copy in TCRdb shows in-frame clones only, minus some. The data hold about 25,000 clones, with about 80% observed a single time. Specimen: unsorted PBMCs, collected 1.1 years before starting antiretroviral therapy. The source is a woman aged 40 to 49 with HIV. Both conserved end residues are part of each CDR3. D genes are given only for firm matches. Size is omitted from some rows. Given values are once, few, many or a class for expanded clones.

14	TRBV6-6	.	.	TRBJ2-5	CASTSAGTAGTQYF	TGTGCCAGCACTTCTGCGGGGACCGCAGGGACCCAGTACTTC
12	TRBV6-6	.	.	TRBJ1-2	CASSYSDYGYTF	TGTGCCAGCAGTTACTCGGACTATGGCTACACCTTC
15	TRBV30	.	.	TRBJ1-3	CAWRDIRVTRNTIYF	TGTGCCTGGAGGGACATTCGGGTCACACGAAACACCATATATTTT
15	TRBV2	TRBD1	few	TRBJ2-3	CASSVTGGLSDTQYF	TGTGCCAGCAGTGTGACAGGGGGCTTATCAGATACGCAGTATTTT
15	TRBV5-1	TRBD1	.	TRBJ2-7	CASSPRTGSLYEQYF	TGCGCCAGCAGCCCAAGGACAGGGTCCCTCTACGAGCAGTACTTC
15	TRBV2	TRBD2	.	TRBJ2-2	CASKASGGNTGELFF	TGTGCCAGCAAGGCTAGCGGGGGGAACACCGGGGAGCTGTTTTTT
15	TRBV10-2	TRBD2	.	TRBJ2-5	CASVRTSGSGETQYF	TGCGCCAGCGTCAGGACTAGCGGGAGTGGTGAGACCCAGTACTTC
14	TRBV5-8	.	.	TRBJ1-3	CASSRDYSGNTIYF	TGTGCCAGCAGCCGGGACTACTCTGGAAACACCATATATTTT
15	TRBV6-1	.	.	TRBJ1-1	CASIQGSLMNTEAFF	TGTGCCAGCATACAGGGATCACTGATGAACACTGAAGCTTTCTTT
15	TRBV2	TRBD2	once	TRBJ2-7	CASSQSSGIPYEQYF	TGTGCCAGCAGCCAGAGTAGCGGGATCCCCTACGAGCAGTACTTC
16	TRBV5-4	TRBD2	.	TRBJ2-1	CASSFGGTSRGNEQFF	TGTGCCAGCAGCTTCGGCGGGACTAGTCGTGGCAATGAGCAGTTCTTC
17	TRBV7-9	TRBD2	.	TRBJ2-5	CASSPERGGLWSETQYF	TGTGCCAGCAGCCCCGAGCGGGGGGGCCTCTGGTCGGAGACCCAGTACTTC
14	TRBV7-6	.	.	TRBJ2-1	CASSLVHGRDEQFF	TGTGCCAGCAGCTTAGTACACGGTCGGGATGAGCAGTTCTTC
12	TRBV5-6	.	.	TRBJ2-1	CACGGGFHEQFF	TGTGCCTGCGGAGGGGGGTTCCATGAGCAGTTCTTC
14	TRBV7-9	TRBD1	.	TRBJ1-2	CASSAGQVWISYTF	TGTGCCAGCAGCGCAGGACAGGTGTGGATTAGCTACACCTTC
15	TRBV5-4	.	.	TRBJ2-2	CASSLGTLNTGELFF	TGTGCCAGCAGCTTGGGGACTCTGAACACCGGGGAGCTGTTTTTT
16	TRBV7-9	.	.	TRBJ2-2	CASSPTTGRGTGELFF	TGTGCCAGCAGCCCAACAACAGGGCGCGGCACCGGGGAGCTGTTTTTT
15	TRBV11-3	TRBD2	once	TRBJ2-3	CASSLGWEGTDTQYF	TGTGCCAGCAGCTTAGGGTGGGAGGGAACAGATACGCAGTATTTT
15	TRBV4-1	.	.	TRBJ1-5	CASSPGRGGNQPQHF	TGCGCCAGCAGCCCCGGGAGAGGGGGCAATCAGCCCCAGCATTTT
16	TRBV5-1	TRBD2	.	TRBJ2-2	CASSFLKAGGSGELFF	TGCGCCAGCAGCTTCTTAAAGGCGGGGGGCTCCGGGGAGCTGTTTTTT
13	TRBV10-1	TRBD1	.	TRBJ1-3	CASSGDSGNTIYF	TGCGCCAGCAGTGGGGACAGTGGAAACACCATATATTTT
13	TRBV11-3	.	few	TRBJ2-7	CASSTGLNYEQYF	TGTGCCAGCAGCACGGGACTGAACTACGAGCAGTACTTC
12	TRBV7-2	.	.	TRBJ2-3	CASSPTRDTQYF	TGTGCCAGCAGCCCAACCCGAGATACGCAGTATTTT
14	TRBV9	TRBD1	.	TRBJ1-5	CASSLTGGDQPQHF	TGTGCCAGCAGTTTGACAGGGGGAGATCAGCCCCAGCATTTT
14	TRBV19	.	.	TRBJ2-7	CASSTLTGPYEQYF	TGTGCCAGTAGTACCTTAACAGGGCCCTACGAGCAGTACTTC
13	TRBV29-1	TRBD1	.	TRBJ1-5	CSAGTGGDQPQHF	TGCAGCGCAGGGACAGGGGGCGATCAGCCCCAGCATTTT
15	TRBV4-1	TRBD1	once	TRBJ2-7	CASSQVGQADNEQYF	TGCGCCAGCAGCCAAGTCGGACAGGCGGATAACGAGCAGTACTTC
13	TRBV7-6	.	.	TRBJ2-7	CASSADWTREQYF	TGTGCCAGCAGCGCTGACTGGACACGGGAGCAGTACTTC
13	TRBV30	.	.	TRBJ2-5	CAHRDRTQETQYF	TGTGCCCACCGAGACAGGACCCAAGAGACCCAGTACTTC
14	TRBV5-5	.	.	TRBJ2-7	CASKQDQYSYEQYF	TGTGCCAGCAAACAGGACCAGTACTCCTACGAGCAGTACTTC
15	TRBV15	.	few	TRBJ1-5	CATSREGNSNQPQHF	TGTGCCACCAGCAGAGAGGGGAATAGCAATCAGCCCCAGCATTTT
16	TRBV14	TRBD2	.	TRBJ2-3	CASSKPTSGSTDTQYF	TGTGCCAGCAGCAAACCGACTAGCGGAAGCACAGATACGCAGTATTTT
14	TRBV19	TRBD1	.	TRBJ1-2	CASSMDRGHYGYTF	TGTGCCAGTAGTATGGACAGGGGGCACTATGGCTACACCTTC
13	TRBV30	TRBD1	.	TRBJ2-5	CAWGTGRQETQYF	TGTGCCTGGGGGACAGGGAGACAAGAGACCCAGTACTTC
15	TRBV2	.	few	TRBJ1-2	CASSETPGFEYGYTF	TGTGCCAGCAGTGAAACCCCGGGCTTCGAGTATGGCTACACCTTC